Below, 28 T cell receptor beta chains from the same sample are listed, as sequenced in a study of OX40 agonist ivuxolimab in advanced cancers. Clones were read by immunoSEQ multiplex PCR, and TCRdb kept only the in-frame ones, dropping some. The sample holds some 40,000 clones, roughly 92% seen once. The sample consisted of CD4+ or CD8+ T cells sorted from blood, taken in a trial of the OX40 agonist ivuxolimab. Receptors were obtained from an adult with an advanced solid tumor such as melanoma, head and neck, liver or kidney cancer.

Only one count was recorded for this clone. V is TRBV19 and J is TRBJ2-7; D gene uncertain. Germline CDR1 is LNHDA and CDR2 is SQIVND (reference sequence). The CDR3 loop spans 15 amino acids. Trimming cost V 5 bases and J 0 bases, with 14 bases left between them. The CDR3 coding sequence is TGTGCCAGTAGTTCTCTCGGCATAACCTCCTACGAGCAGTACTTC. This translates into CASSSLGITSYEQYF. Full variable domain (remainder filled in from reference TRBV19 and TRBJ2-7): DGGITQSPKYLFRKEGQNVTLSCEQNLNHDAMYWYRQDPGQGLRLIYYSQIVNDFQKGDIAEGYSVSREKKESFPLTVTSAQKNPTAFYLCASSSLGITSYEQYFGPGTRLTVT.

The chain links TRBV28 to TRBJ2-1, with 7 bases matching TRBD1. In germline, CDR1 is MDHEN, CDR2 SYDVKM. This CDR3 comprises 17 residues. J gave up 5 bases and V 7 bases, and 17 bases lay outside the gene matches. CDR3 region: CASTHPAARDRDNEQFF. The CDR3 DNA reads TGTGCCAGCACTCACCCCGCGGCCCGGGACAGAGACAATGAGCAGTTCTTC.

This chain connects TRBV7-8 to TRBJ2-1; 16 nucleotides match TRBD2. The CDR3 extends over 17 amino acids. The junction had 9 bases not matched to a gene; V was cut back by 5 bases and J by 8 bases. CDR1 and CDR2 (germline): SGHVS, FQNEAQ. The CDR3 DNA is TGTGCCAGCAGCCGATCACCGGGACTAGCGGGAGGGCATGAGCAGTTCTTC. Its protein product is CASSRSPGLAGGHEQFF.

The chain uses TRBV5-1 and TRBJ2-1; D perhaps matches TRBD2 (6 bases). The CDR3 loop spans 15 amino acids. Trimming cost V 2 bases and J 3 bases, with 12 bases left between them. The germline CDR1 and CDR2 sequences are SGHRS and YFSETQ. The CDR3 DNA reads TGCGCCAGCAGCTTCGAGTGGCGGGGCTACAATGAGCAGTTCTTC. Its translation is CASSFEWRGYNEQFF.

This rearrangement joins TRBV6-6 to TRBJ2-5; tentatively, D is TRBD1 (5 bases). Germline V gene data show CDR1 as MNHNY and CDR2 as SVGAGI (reference sequence). V was clipped by 0 bases and J by 5 bases, with 7 bases between them. The CDR3 length is 13 residues. In nucleotides, the CDR3 is TGTGCCAGCAGTTACTCCAGGGTGGAGACCCAGTACTTC. This encodes CASSYSRVETQYF.

The gene calls are TRBV9 and TRBJ2-7, with 7 positions matching TRBD2. The CDR3 is 14 residues long. Germline V CDR1 and CDR2: SGDLS, YYNGEE. V dropped 2 bases and J dropped 3; count of bases not matched to a gene: 5. In nucleotides, the CDR3 is TGTGCCAGCAGCGTTTCTGGGGGGGGCTACGAGCAGTACTTC. It specifies CASSVSGGGYEQYF.

The chain is built from TRBV2 and TRBJ2-5, with TRBD2 matching over 11 bases. V trimming: 7 bases; J trimming: 5 bases; junction bases outside the gene matches: 6. The CDR3 is made up of 14 amino acids. Germline V gives CDR1 SNHLY, CDR2 FYNNEI. The CDR3 DNA follows: TGTGCCAGCACGCCTAGCGGGAGGATGGAGACCCAGTACTTC. Its translation is CASTPSGRMETQYF.

The chain employs TRBV6-5 and TRBJ2-7; D unresolved. The CDR3 runs 11 residues. V dropped 0 bases and J dropped 6 bases, with 3 bases sitting between them. CDR1 and CDR2 (germline): MNHEY, SVGAGI. The CDR3 spells CASSYSREQYF. CDR3 DNA sequence: TGTGCCAGCAGTTACTCTCGCGAGCAGTACTTC.

This clone has just one count. This chain uses TRBV30 with TRBJ1-5; D remains ambiguous. Trimming shortened V by 0 bases and J by 2 bases, and 8 bases separated the two germline ends. Germline V gene sequence: CDR1 GTSNPN, CDR2 SVGIG (reference sequence). The CDR3 covers 14 residues. CDR3: CAWSVGAGNQPQHF. CDR3 sequence (DNA): TGTGCCTGGAGTGTCGGCGCGGGCAATCAGCCCCAGCATTTT.

This clone was seen a single time. This chain uses TRBV27 with TRBJ1-1; D not resolved. This CDR3 spans 12 amino acids. Per germline, CDR1 MNHEY and CDR2 SMNVEV (reference sequence). Trimming removed 8 bases at V and 6 bases at J, with 13 bases between. Here the CDR3 reads CASGLTGAEAFF. In nucleotides, the CDR3 is TGTGCCAGCGGCTTAACCGGGGCTGAAGCTTTCTTT.

The CDR3 bases are TGTGCCAGCAGTGACCTCTACGAGCAGTACTTC. This gives the protein CASSDLYEQYF. The rearrangement joins TRBV25-1 to TRBJ2-7; no firm D call. The CDR3 has 11 residues. Trimming took 3 bases from V and 3 from J, leaving 3 bases between them. Germline CDR1 reads MGHDK; CDR2 reads SYGVNS.

The V call is TRBV25-1, the J call TRBJ2-1; the match to TRBD2 covers 9 bases. CDR1 and CDR2 (germline): MGHDK, SYGVNS. Trimming removed 10 bases from V and 4 bases from J; junction bases left unmatched: 5. The CDR3 is 13 residues long. CDR3 amino acids: CATGSGSYNEQFF. CDR3 in DNA: TGTGCCACCGGTAGCGGGAGTTACAATGAGCAGTTCTTC. The whole variable domain, remainder taken from reference TRBV25-1 and TRBJ2-1, is EADIYQTPRYLVIGTGKKITLECSQTMGHDKMYWYQQDPGMELHLIHYSYGVNSTEKGDLSSESTVSRIRTEHFPLTLESARPSHTSQYLCATGSGSYNEQFFGPGTRLTVL.

This chain joins TRBV27 and TRBJ1-5; maybe TRBD1 (5 bases). V was cut by 4 bases and J by 2 bases, with 12 bases left in between. Germline V gene data show CDR1 as MNHEY and CDR2 as SMNVEV (reference sequence). The CDR3 has 15 amino acids. The chain's CDR3 is CASSSLGTGNQPQHF. CDR3 DNA: TGTGCCAGCAGTTCGCTGGGGACGGGCAATCAGCCCCAGCATTTT.

The chain couples TRBV27 to TRBJ2-1, with TRBD2 matching over 8 bases. This CDR3 region has 17 residues. The V and J ends lost 3 bases and 0 bases, in that order; junction bases with no gene match: 7. Germline values: CDR1 MNHEY, CDR2 SMNVEV (reference sequence). The CDR3 spells CASSLYLAGSSYNEQFF. The CDR3 bases are TGTGCCAGCAGTTTGTATCTAGCGGGCAGCTCCTACAATGAGCAGTTCTTC.

The table lists this clone with a few counts. This chain uses TRBV30 with TRBJ1-1, with 8 positions matching TRBD1. CDR1 GTSNPN and CDR2 SVGIG come from the germline V gene (reference sequence). There are 13 residues in the CDR3. V shed 5 bases, J shed 2 bases, and the junction held 4 bases outside the gene matches. CDR3 region: CAWDGQGNTEAFF. The CDR3 DNA reads as TGTGCCTGGGACGGACAGGGCAACACTGAAGCTTTCTTT. The entire variable domain, with the rest obtained from reference TRBV30 and TRBJ1-1, is as follows: SQTIHQWPATLVQPVGSPLSLECTVEGTSNPNLYWYRQAAGRGLQLLFYSVGIGQISSEVPQNLSASRPQDRQFILSSKKLLLSDSGFYLCAWDGQGNTEAFFGQGTRLTVV.

The chain couples TRBV5-1 to TRBJ2-6; no clear D gene. Germline V gene sequence: CDR1 SGHRS, CDR2 YFSETQ. Trimming left V 0 bases short and J 3 bases short, with 10 bases between. The CDR3 contains 16 residues. CDR3 protein: CASSLAALGGANVLTF. CDR3 DNA: TGCGCCAGCAGCTTGGCGGCTCTTGGTGGGGCCAACGTCCTGACTTTC.

Within the sample, this clone is medium-sized (0.01 to 0.1%). The chain recombines TRBV11-3 with TRBJ1-2, with D maybe TRBD1 (5 bases). The V gene lost 4 bases and the J gene lost 7 bases, with 13 bases spanning the gap. Germline assignment: CDR1 SGHNT and CDR2 YENEEA. The CDR3 loop spans 13 amino acids. Written as DNA, the CDR3 is TGTGCCAGCAGCTCCCGGGACGACGGTGGCTACACCTTC. Its protein product is CASSSRDDGGYTF.

The gene calls are TRBV4-2 and TRBJ2-2; 8 nucleotides align to TRBD1. Germline lookup yields CDR1 LGHNA and CDR2 YNFKEQ. The CDR3 sequence is 17 residues long. V lost 2 bases to trimming and J lost 4 bases; unmatched junction nucleotides: 9. The CDR3 is CASSQISTGAFTGELFF. CDR3 coding DNA: TGTGCCAGCAGCCAAATATCGACAGGGGCGTTCACCGGGGAGCTGTTTTTT.

The V call is TRBV30, the J call TRBJ2-1; TRBD2 agrees at 11 bases. Germline loops: CDR1 GTSNPN, CDR2 SVGIG (reference sequence). The trim removed 5 bases at V and 4 bases at J, leaving 1 base unmatched. The CDR3 runs 13 residues. The CDR3 sequence is CAWASGGYNEQFF. In DNA form, the CDR3 reads TGTGCCTGGGCTAGCGGGGGGTACAATGAGCAGTTCTTC.

This clone was seen once. The J gene is TRBJ1-3, the V gene TRBV6-5; weak D call: TRBD1 (5 bases). V gave up 4 bases and J gave up 4 bases, with 11 bases separating them. This CDR3 is built from 14 residues. Germline V lookup: CDR1 MNHEY, CDR2 SVGAGI. This CDR3 is CASSSGTGGNTIYF. The CDR3 DNA reads TGTGCCAGCAGTTCCGGGACCGGGGGAAACACCATATATTTT.

This clone turned up a few times. The chain recombines TRBV30 with TRBJ1-5; 7 positions match TRBD1. The CDR3 extends over 13 amino acids. Germline CDR1 is GTSNPN and CDR2 is SVGIG (reference sequence). After removal of 4 bases from V and 1 base from J, the junction contained 1 base not matched to a gene. CDR3: CAWTGQSNQPQHF. Written as DNA, the CDR3 is TGTGCCTGGACGGGACAGAGCAATCAGCCCCAGCATTTT.

V usage is TRBV19 and J usage is TRBJ2-5, with D perhaps matching TRBD2 (6 bases). From germline, CDR1 is LNHDA and CDR2 SQIVND (reference sequence). The CDR3 runs to 15 residues. Trimming pared 1 base from V and 4 bases from J, leaving 13 bases between. The CDR3: CASSIGDGGRETQYF. The CDR3 DNA follows: TGTGCCAGTAGTATAGGGGATGGGGGGAGAGAGACCCAGTACTTC.

The chain recombines TRBV9 with TRBJ2-7; a possible D gene is TRBD1 (6 bases). Germline loops: CDR1 SGDLS, CDR2 YYNGEE. Trimming left V 4 bases short and J 3 bases short, with 8 bases between. This CDR3 is built from 12 residues. CDR3 in amino acids: CASSPDSYEQYF. The CDR3 DNA reads as TGTGCCAGCAGCCCGGACAGCTACGAGCAGTACTTC.

This clone was recorded only once. This rearrangement joins TRBV28 to TRBJ1-3; 7 positions agree with TRBD1. Germline CDR1 reads MDHEN; CDR2 reads SYDVKM. This CDR3 contains 11 residues. This CDR3 reads CGAGGWNTIYF. As DNA, the CDR3 is TGTGGAGCAGGGGGGTGGAACACCATATATTTT.

This chain joins TRBV29-1 and TRBJ2-2; D tentatively reads TRBD1 or TRBD2 (6 bases each). Germline CDR1 SQVTM, CDR2 ANQGSEA. Trimming removed 2 bases at V and 4 bases at J, with 17 bases between. The CDR3 has 16 residues. The CDR3 DNA follows: TGCAGCGTTGAAACCCCCCTGGGGGGCGGCACCGGGGAGCTGTTTTTT. It yields the protein CSVETPLGGGTGELFF.

The V and J genes are TRBV7-9 and TRBJ1-4; 9 nucleotides align to TRBD1. This CDR3 contains 14 residues. The germline V gene has CDR1 SEHNR and CDR2 FQNEAQ (reference sequence). After removal of 1 base from V and 11 bases from J, the junction contained 5 bases not matched to a gene. DNA for the CDR3: TGTGCCAGCAGCTTAGAGGACAGGGGAGGGAAACTGTTTTTT. Translating gives CASSLEDRGGKLFF. Looking up the rest from reference TRBV7-9 and TRBJ1-4 gives the full variable domain: DTGVSQNPRHKITKRGQNVTFRCDPISEHNRLYWYRQTLGQGPEFLTYFQNEAQLEKSRLLSDRFSAERPKGSFSTLEIQRTEQGDSAMYLCASSLEDRGGKLFFGSGTQLSVL.

The rearrangement joins TRBV28 to TRBJ1-1; 8 bases align to TRBD1. This CDR3 has 15 residues. In germline, CDR1 is MDHEN, CDR2 SYDVKM. With V trimmed by 4 bases and J by 1 base, 5 bases remained unmatched. CDR3 bases: TGTGCCAGCAGTTCGCAGGGGGCTGCGAACACTGAAGCTTTCTTT. Translated, it gives CASSSQGAANTEAFF.

V and J are TRBV6-6 and TRBJ2-7; unclear D gene. From germline, CDR1 is MNHNY and CDR2 SVGAGI (reference sequence). Deletions cut 11 bases from V and 2 bases from J, with 13 bases between. The CDR3 totals 12 residues. The CDR3 DNA reads TGTGCCTCCTCCGGCGGCACCTACGAGCAGTACTTC. Its protein is CASSGGTYEQYF.